The clone carrying this T cell receptor beta chain was detected a few times. This entry is derived from a study of T cells in Graves' hyperthyroidism and ophthalmopathy. Reasons for excluding patients were uncontrolled infection, other autoimmune disease, pregnancy or lactation. The CDR3 covers 22 residues. Germline CDR1 reads SQVTM; CDR2 reads ANQGSEA. Amplified TCR beta CDR3 regions derived from RNA transcripts. In the first-round RT-PCR of the TCR CDR3, the HTBI primer set was used. TCRdb ran MiXCR on the multiplex PCR reads and lists one entry per CDR3 protein. The sample has 210,000 or so distinct CDR3 sequences, roughly 18% seen once; the top ten hold 50%.

Sequencing used blood. The sequence was obtained from a man aged 50 to 59 with Graves' hyperthyroidism. The chain has TRBV29-1 and TRBJ2-2; 11 bases match TRBD2. This chain's CDR3 is CREAPLGGDGLAGCRNTGELFF. The CDR3, as DNA: TGCAGGGAGGCCCCTTTGGGGGGAGATGGACTAGCGGGTTGCCGAAACACCGGGGAGCTGTTTTTT.